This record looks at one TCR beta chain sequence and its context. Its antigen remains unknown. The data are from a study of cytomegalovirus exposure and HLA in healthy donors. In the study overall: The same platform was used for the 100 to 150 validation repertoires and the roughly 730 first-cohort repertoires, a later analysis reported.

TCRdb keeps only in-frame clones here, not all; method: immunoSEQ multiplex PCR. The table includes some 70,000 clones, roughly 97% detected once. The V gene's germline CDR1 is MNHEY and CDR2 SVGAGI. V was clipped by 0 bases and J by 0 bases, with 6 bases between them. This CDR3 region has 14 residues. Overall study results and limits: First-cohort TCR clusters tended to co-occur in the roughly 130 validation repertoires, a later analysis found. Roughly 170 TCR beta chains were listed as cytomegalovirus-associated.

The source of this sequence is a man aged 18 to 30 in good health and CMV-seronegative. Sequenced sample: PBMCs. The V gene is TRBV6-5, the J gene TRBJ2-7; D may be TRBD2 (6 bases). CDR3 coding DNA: TGTGCCAGCAGTTACTCCGGGAGCTCCTACGAGCAGTACTTC. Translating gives CASSYSGSSYEQYF.